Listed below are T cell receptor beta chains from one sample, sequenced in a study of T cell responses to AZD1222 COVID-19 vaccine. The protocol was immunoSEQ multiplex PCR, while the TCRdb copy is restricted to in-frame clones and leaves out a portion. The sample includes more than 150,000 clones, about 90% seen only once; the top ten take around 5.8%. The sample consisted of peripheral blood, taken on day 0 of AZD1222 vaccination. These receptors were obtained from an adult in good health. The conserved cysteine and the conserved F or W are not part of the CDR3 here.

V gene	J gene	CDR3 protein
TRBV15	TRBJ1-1	ATSRSKGALNTEAF
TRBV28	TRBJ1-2	ASSTSLDYYGYT
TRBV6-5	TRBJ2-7	ASSYSLAGDSYEQY
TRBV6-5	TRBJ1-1	ASTPFGGNTEAF
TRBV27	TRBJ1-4	ASSLKPPGQGVREKLF
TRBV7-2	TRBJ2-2	ASSLASLNTGELF
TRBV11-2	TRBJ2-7	ASSLAVGVAVYEQY
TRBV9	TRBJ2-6	ASSVRGPGANVLT
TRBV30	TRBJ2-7	AWSVGQSYEQY
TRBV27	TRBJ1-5	ASSLRQYSNQPQH
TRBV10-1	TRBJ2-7	ASKRTRGSYEQY
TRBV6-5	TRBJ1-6	ASSSGQSYNSPLH
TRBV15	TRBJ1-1	ATRRQGATEAF
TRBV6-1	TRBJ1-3	ASSEGRSSGNTIY
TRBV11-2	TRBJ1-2	ASSSGTGDYGYT
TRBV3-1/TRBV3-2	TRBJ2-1	ASSQVVRGGRVF
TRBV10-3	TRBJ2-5	AISDGSAAKETQY
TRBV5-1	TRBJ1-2	ASSRDTYGYT
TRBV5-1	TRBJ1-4	ASRPPGMDEKLF
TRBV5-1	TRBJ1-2	ASSTGQDYGYT
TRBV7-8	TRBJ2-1	ASSLTAGQGYNEQF
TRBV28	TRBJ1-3	ASSLSGTGSGNTIY
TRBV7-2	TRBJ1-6	ASSQNFNSYNSPLH
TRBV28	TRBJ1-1	ASINTEAF
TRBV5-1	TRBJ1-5	ASSAEGLGQPQH
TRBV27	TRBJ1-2	ASSSIDRVYGYT
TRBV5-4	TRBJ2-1	ASSATSGRHNEQF
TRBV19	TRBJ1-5	ASSISGFNQPQH
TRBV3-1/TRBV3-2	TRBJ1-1	ASGDRGTEAF
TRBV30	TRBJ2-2	AWSDTGELF
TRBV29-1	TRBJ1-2	SVVRGPIYGYT
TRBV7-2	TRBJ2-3	ASSLAGGGTTDTQY
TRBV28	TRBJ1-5	ASSLTGLAVNQPQH
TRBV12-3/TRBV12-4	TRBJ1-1	ASSLIESSAF
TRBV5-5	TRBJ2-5	ASSFRISGSLGKMEETQY
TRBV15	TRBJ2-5	ATSRDPRGGETQY
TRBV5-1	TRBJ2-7	ASSVTGYEQY
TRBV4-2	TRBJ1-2	ASSQGGTAEWGYT
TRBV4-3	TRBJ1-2	ASSRELTTNYGYT
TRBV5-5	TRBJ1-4	ASSLSGQSGATNEKLF
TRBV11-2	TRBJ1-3	ASSSWASGNTIY
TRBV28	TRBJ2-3	ASSLMGPQY
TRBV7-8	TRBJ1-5	ASSLGGQGNQPQH
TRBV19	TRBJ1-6	ASSIGAQGAVYNSPLH
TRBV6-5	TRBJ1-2	ASSYSTGVGTYGYT
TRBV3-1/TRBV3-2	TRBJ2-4	ASSQAKNIQY
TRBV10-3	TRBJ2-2	AISEEVTTGELF
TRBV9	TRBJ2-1	ASSVGGLAGDEQF
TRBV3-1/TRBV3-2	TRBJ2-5	ASSLRGALAGQETQY
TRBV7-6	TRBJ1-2	ASSPARTGNGYT
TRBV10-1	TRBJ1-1	ASSESTRRTEAF
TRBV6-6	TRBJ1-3	ASSYSKVSGNTIY